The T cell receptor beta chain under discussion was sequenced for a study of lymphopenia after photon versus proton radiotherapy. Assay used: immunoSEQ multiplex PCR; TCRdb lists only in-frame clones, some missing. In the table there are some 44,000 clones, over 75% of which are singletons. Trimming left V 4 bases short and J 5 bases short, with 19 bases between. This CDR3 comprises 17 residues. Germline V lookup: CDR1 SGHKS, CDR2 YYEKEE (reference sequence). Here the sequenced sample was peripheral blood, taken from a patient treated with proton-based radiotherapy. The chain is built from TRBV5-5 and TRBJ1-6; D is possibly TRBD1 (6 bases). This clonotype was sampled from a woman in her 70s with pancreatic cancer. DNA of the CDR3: TGTGCCAGCAGCCGCCAGAGGGGGGGTGTCGATAATTCACCCCTCCACTTT. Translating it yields CASSRQRGGVDNSPLHF.